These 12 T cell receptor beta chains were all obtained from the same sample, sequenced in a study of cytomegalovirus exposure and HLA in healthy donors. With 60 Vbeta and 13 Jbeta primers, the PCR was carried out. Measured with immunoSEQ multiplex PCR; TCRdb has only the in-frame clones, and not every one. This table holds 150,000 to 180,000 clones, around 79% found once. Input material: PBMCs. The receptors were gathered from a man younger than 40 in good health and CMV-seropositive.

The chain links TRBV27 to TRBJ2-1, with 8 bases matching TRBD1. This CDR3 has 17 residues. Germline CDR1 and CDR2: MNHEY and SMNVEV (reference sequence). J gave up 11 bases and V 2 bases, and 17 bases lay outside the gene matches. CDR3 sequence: CASSLNAGQGHAPKQFF. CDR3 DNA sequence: TGTGCCAGCAGTTTAAATGCCGGACAGGGTCATGCACCTAAGCAGTTCTTC.

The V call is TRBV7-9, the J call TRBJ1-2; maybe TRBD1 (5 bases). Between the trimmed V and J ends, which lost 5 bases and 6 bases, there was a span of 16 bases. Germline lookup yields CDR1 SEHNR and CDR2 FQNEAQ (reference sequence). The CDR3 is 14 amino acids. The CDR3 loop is CASSLQLGEDGYTF. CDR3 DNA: TGTGCCAGCAGCCTCCAACTAGGGGAGGATGGCTACACCTTC.

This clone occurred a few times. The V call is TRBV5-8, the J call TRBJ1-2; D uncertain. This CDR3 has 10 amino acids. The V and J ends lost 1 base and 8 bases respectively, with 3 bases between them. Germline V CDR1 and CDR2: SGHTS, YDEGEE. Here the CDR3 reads CASSLLGYTF. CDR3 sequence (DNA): TGTGCCAGCAGCTTGCTGGGCTACACCTTC.

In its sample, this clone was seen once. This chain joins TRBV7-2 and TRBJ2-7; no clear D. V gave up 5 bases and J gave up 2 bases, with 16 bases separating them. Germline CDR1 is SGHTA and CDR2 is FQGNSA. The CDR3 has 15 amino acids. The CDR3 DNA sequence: TGTGCCAGCAGCCCGTCCGCGATTCCTCCCTACGAGCAGTACTTC. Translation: CASSPSAIPPYEQYF.

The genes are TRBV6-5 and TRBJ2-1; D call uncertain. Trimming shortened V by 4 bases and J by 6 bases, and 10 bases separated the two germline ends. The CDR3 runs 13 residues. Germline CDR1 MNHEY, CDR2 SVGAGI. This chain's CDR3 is CASSSTFRNEQFF. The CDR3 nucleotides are TGTGCCAGCAGTTCGACTTTTCGCAATGAGCAGTTCTTC.

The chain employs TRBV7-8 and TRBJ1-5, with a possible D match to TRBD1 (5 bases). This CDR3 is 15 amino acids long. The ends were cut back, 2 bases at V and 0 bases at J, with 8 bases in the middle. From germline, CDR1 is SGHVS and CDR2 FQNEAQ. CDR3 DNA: TGTGCCAGCAGCTTACGCAGGGTTAGCAATCAGCCCCAGCATTTT. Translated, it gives CASSLRRVSNQPQHF.

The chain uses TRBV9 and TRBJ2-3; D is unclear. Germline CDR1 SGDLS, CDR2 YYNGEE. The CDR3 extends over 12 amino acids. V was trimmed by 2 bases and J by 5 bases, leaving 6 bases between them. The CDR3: CASSVGLDTQYF. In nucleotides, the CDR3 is TGTGCCAGCAGCGTCGGTCTAGATACGCAGTATTTT.

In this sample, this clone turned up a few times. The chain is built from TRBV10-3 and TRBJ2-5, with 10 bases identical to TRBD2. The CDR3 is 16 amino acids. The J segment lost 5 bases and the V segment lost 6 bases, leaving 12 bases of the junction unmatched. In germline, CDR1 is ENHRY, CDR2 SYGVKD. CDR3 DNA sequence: TGTGCCATCAGAGTAAACAGCGGGGGGGCGGCGGAGACCCAGTACTTC. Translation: CAIRVNSGGAAETQYF.

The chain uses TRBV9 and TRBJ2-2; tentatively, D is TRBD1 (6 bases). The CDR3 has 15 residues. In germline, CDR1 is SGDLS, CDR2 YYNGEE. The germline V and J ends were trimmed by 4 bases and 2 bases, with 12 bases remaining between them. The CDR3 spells CASSPEDSNTGELFF. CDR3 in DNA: TGTGCCAGCAGCCCAGAGGACAGTAACACCGGGGAGCTGTTTTTT.

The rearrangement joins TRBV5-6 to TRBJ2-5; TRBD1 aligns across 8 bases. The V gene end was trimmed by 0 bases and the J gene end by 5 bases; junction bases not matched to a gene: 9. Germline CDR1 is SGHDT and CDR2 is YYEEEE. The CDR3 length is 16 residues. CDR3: CASSLDLQGARETQYF. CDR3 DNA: TGTGCCAGCAGCTTGGATCTCCAGGGGGCCCGGGAGACCCAGTACTTC.

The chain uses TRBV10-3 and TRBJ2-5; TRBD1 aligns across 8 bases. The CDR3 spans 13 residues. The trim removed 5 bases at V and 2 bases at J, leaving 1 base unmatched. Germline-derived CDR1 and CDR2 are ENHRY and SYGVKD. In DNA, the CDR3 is TGTGCCATCAGTAGGGACAGGCAAGAGACCCAGTACTTC. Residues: CAISRDRQETQYF.

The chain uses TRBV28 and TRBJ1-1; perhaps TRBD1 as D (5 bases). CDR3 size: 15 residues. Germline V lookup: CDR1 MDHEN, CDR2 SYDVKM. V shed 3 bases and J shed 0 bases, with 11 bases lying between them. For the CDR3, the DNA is TGTGCCAGCAGTTTGGAGGGGCGGGTGAACACTGAAGCTTTCTTT. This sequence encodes CASSLEGRVNTEAFF.